The rows below give T cell receptor beta chains drawn from one sample of a study of monozygotic twins with inflammatory bowel disease. TCRdb re-called the 5' RACE reads; one entry per CDR3 protein, DNA not given. Its listing shows about 300,000 distinct CDR3 sequences. The specimen was blood. The receptors come from a human donor with ulcerative colitis or Crohn's disease, or a healthy co-twin of an affected twin (not recorded which). The CDR3 runs from the conserved cysteine through the conserved F or W.

>TRBJ2-7|TRBV12-3/TRBV12-4
CASTRLADSYEQYF
>TRBJ2-5|TRBV9
CASSVGRVETQYF
>TRBJ2-5|TRBV7-2
CASSHSVETQYF
>TRBJ2-5|TRBV7-9
CASSLEGLLQYF
>TRBJ2-3|TRBV5-5
CASSFVGEASYF
>TRBJ2-1|TRBV9
CASSSRDRGRDEQFF
>TRBJ2-6|TRBV30
CAWIRPKSKAGANVLTF
>TRBJ2-1|TRBV7-2
CASSLAGGPFNEQFF
>TRBJ2-1|TRBV28
CASLSGTGRNEQFF
>TRBJ1-2|TRBV29-1
CSAREWGGNGYTF
>TRBJ2-4|TRBV30
CAWSVLQRGIQYF
>TRBJ2-3|TRBV3-1
CASSQGRGDYTDTQYF
>TRBJ1-1|TRBV5-1
CASSLEGTGAGWTEAFF
>TRBJ2-1|TRBV20-1
CSARQGANYNEQFF
>TRBJ2-7|TRBV19
CASSRGSGAYEQYF
>TRBJ1-1|TRBV7-2
CASSSRQGGTEAFF
>TRBJ2-7|TRBV16
CASSQRTGGRYEQYF
>TRBJ2-7|TRBV7-6
CASSLAGVAAYEQYF
>TRBJ2-1|TRBV5-1
CASSLGQTSSYNEQFF
>TRBJ1-4|TRBV6-1
CASSGTIREKLFF